This TCR beta chain comes out of a study of cytomegalovirus exposure and HLA in healthy donors. Vbeta (60) and Jbeta (13) primers were used in the PCR. Clones were sequenced by immunoSEQ multiplex PCR, and TCRdb holds only the in-frame ones, with some missing. The sample yields 150,000 to 200,000 clones, approximately 88% seen once. This CDR3 has 13 residues. After removal of 5 bases from V and 7 bases from J, the junction contained 8 bases not matched to a gene. Per germline, CDR1 SGHTA and CDR2 FQGNSA. The TCR sequence derives from a woman between 50 and 59 years old in good health and CMV-seropositive. The chain uses TRBV7-2 and TRBJ2-7; 7 bases agree with TRBD1. Sequencing input: PBMCs. For the CDR3, the DNA is TGTGCCAGCAGCCCTGAGGGGGCGGATGAGCAGTACTTC. Its translation: CASSPEGADEQYF.